The rows below give T cell receptor beta chains drawn from one sample of a study of T cell changes during pregnancy in multiple sclerosis. Produced via immunoSEQ multiplex PCR; TCRdb's table is partial and in-frame only. Of 55,000 to 70,000 clones in the sample, around 89% were seen once. The sample in question was peripheral blood, obtained in the first trimester of pregnancy. The receptors shown here come from a female donor with multiple sclerosis, enrolled in a pregnancy study. The CDR3 runs from the conserved cysteine through the conserved F or W. The D gene is left open where the match is weak. Rows give clone size only sometimes, using once, few, many, or a class for an expanded clone.

D	size	V	J	DNA	CDR3
.	.	TRBV12-2	TRBJ1-1	TGTGCAAGTCGCTCAAGAAACCGGAGGACTGAAGCTTTCTTT	CASRSRNRRTEAFF
.	.	TRBV6-5	TRBJ1-1	TGTGCCAGCAGTTACTCCGGGGGTACCACTGAAGCTTTCTTT	CASSYSGGTTEAFF
TRBD2	.	TRBV27	TRBJ2-7	TGTGCCAGCACGTTTCGCGGGGGGGCCCCCTACGAGCAGTACTTC	CASTFRGGAPYEQYF
.	once	TRBV5-1	TRBJ1-2	TGCGCCAGCAGCTTGGAGACCCTAGCGGGGGGTGGCTACACCTTC	CASSLETLAGGGYTF
.	.	TRBV7-3	TRBJ2-3	TGTGCCAGCAGCTCCTCACCACTAGGGGATACGCAGTATTTT	CASSSSPLGDTQYF
TRBD1	.	TRBV4-3	TRBJ1-1	TGCGCCAGCAGCCACCTGACAGGGTCGAACACTGAAGCTTTCTTT	CASSHLTGSNTEAFF
TRBD1	.	TRBV6-6	TRBJ2-2	TGTGCCAGCACTAGGGGGCAGGATACCGGGGAGCTGTTTTTT	CASTRGQDTGELFF
TRBD1	.	TRBV30	TRBJ1-2	TGTGCCTGGAGCCGGGACAGGGGTAACTATGGCTACACCTTC	CAWSRDRGNYGYTF
TRBD2	.	TRBV13	TRBJ2-3	TGTGCCAGCAGCTTAGGAGCGGGGTTGGGTACGCAGTATTTT	CASSLGAGLGTQYF
TRBD2	.	TRBV5-1	TRBJ2-1	TGCGCCAGCAGCTTGGCTTTAAAAGGGACTAGCGGGAGGGCCTCCTACAATGAGCAGTTCTTC	CASSLALKGTSGRASYNEQFF
TRBD1	.	TRBV6-5	TRBJ2-1	TGTGCCAGCAGTTACTCGACGGGACAGGGCTCCAATGAGCAGTTCTTC	CASSYSTGQGSNEQFF
.	.	TRBV6-5	TRBJ2-3	TGTGCCAGCCAACCTCAGACTAAGTGGCCGCAGTATTTT	CASQPQTKWPQYF
TRBD1	.	TRBV9	TRBJ1-3	TGTGCCAGCAGCGCGACAGGGGGCTCTGGAAACACCATATATTTT	CASSATGGSGNTIYF
.	.	TRBV5-1	TRBJ1-5	TGCGCCAGCAGCGCTTTGGGGCATAGCAATCAGCCCCAGCATTTT	CASSALGHSNQPQHF
.	.	TRBV30	TRBJ1-5	TGTGCCTGGAGCCTTGGGGGGGCGCGGGACCAGCCCCAGCATTTT	CAWSLGGARDQPQHF
.	.	TRBV25-1	TRBJ1-2	TGTGCCAGCAGTGAGGCAGGGGATGGCTACACCTTC	CASSEAGDGYTF
.	.	TRBV7-8	TRBJ2-7	TGTGCCAGCAGCTTAGTTCTAAGCTCCTACGAGCAGTACTTC	CASSLVLSSYEQYF
.	.	TRBV30	TRBJ1-3	TGTGCCTGGAGTGTACAAGGAGGGGCTGGAAACACCATATATTTT	CAWSVQGGAGNTIYF
.	.	TRBV19	TRBJ2-3	TGTGCCAGTAGTATCGAACGGAGTACGCAGTATTTT	CASSIERSTQYF
.	few	TRBV10-2	TRBJ2-7	TGCGCCAGCAGTGAGAACGGAGACGAGCAGTACTTC	CASSENGDEQYF
.	few	TRBV5-6	TRBJ1-1	TGTGCCAGCAGCTTACAGGTCCCCAGTGAAGCTTTCTTT	CASSLQVPSEAFF
TRBD1	.	TRBV30	TRBJ1-6	TGTGCGTCCCGGGGAAGAGGCCCGGGACAGATAAATTCACCCCTCCACTTT	CASRGRGPGQINSPLHF
TRBD2	.	TRBV30	TRBJ2-5	TGTGCCTGGAGTGTTTCAACGGGAGGGCCAGAGACCCAGTACTTC	CAWSVSTGGPETQYF
.	.	TRBV27	TRBJ2-7	TGTGCCAGCAGTACAGACAGCTACGAGCAGTACTTC	CASSTDSYEQYF
.	.	TRBV18	TRBJ1-6	TGTGCCAGCTCACCAACGGGGGTTGATTCACCCCTCCACTTT	CASSPTGVDSPLHF
TRBD1	.	TRBV27	TRBJ2-7	TGTGCCACTTCTATGGGACAGGGCCGACCCTTCTTTCACGAGCAGTACTTC	CATSMGQGRPFFHEQYF
.	.	TRBV15	TRBJ2-5	TGTGCCACCAGCAGAGATCATGGAGAAGAGACCCAGTACTTC	CATSRDHGEETQYF
.	.	TRBV6-4	TRBJ1-5	TGTGCCAGCAGCTTACAGGCCAATCAGCCCCAGCATTTT	CASSLQANQPQHF
TRBD1	.	TRBV27	TRBJ2-7	TGTGCCAGCAGTCGACAGGGGTCCTACGAGCAGTACTTC	CASSRQGSYEQYF
TRBD1	few	TRBV10-1	TRBJ1-5	TGCGCCAGCAGTGAAACAGGGGTAAATCAGCCCCAGCATTTT	CASSETGVNQPQHF
.	.	TRBV19	TRBJ2-5	TGTGCCAGTGAAGGGGGGGCAGGTCAAACCCAGTACTTC	CASEGGAGQTQYF
TRBD1	once	TRBV18	TRBJ1-2	TGTGCCAGCTCACTTGACAGGGACTATGGCTACACCTTC	CASSLDRDYGYTF
TRBD2	.	TRBV4-1	TRBJ2-1	TGCGCCAGCAGCCAAGATAGGATAGCGGGAGGTAATGAGCAGTTCTTC	CASSQDRIAGGNEQFF
.	.	TRBV5-6	TRBJ1-5	TGTGCCAGCAGCTTGGGGAGGGGCAATCAGCCCCAGCATTTT	CASSLGRGNQPQHF
.	.	TRBV4-3	TRBJ1-1	TGCGCCAGCAGCCAAACCCAGGGGCTGGGGACTGAAGCTTTCTTT	CASSQTQGLGTEAFF
.	few	TRBV6-4	TRBJ1-4	TGTGCCAGCAGCTCCGGGACTGAAGGGGAAAAACTGTTTTTT	CASSSGTEGEKLFF